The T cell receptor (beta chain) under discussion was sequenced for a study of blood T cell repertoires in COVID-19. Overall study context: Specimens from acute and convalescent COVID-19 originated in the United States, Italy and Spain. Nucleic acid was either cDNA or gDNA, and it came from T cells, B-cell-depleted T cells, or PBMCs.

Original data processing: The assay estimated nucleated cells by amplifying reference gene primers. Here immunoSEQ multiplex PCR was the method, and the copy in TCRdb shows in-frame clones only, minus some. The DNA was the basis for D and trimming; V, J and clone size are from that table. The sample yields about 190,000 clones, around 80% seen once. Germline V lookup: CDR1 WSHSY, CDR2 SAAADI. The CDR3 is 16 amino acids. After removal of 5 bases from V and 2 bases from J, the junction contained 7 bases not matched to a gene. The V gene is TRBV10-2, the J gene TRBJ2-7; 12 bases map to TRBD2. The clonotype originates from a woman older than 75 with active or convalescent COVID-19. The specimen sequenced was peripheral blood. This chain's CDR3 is CASSISLAGGTYEQYF. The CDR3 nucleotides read TGCGCCAGCAGTATCTCGCTAGCGGGGGGGACCTACGAGCAGTACTTC.